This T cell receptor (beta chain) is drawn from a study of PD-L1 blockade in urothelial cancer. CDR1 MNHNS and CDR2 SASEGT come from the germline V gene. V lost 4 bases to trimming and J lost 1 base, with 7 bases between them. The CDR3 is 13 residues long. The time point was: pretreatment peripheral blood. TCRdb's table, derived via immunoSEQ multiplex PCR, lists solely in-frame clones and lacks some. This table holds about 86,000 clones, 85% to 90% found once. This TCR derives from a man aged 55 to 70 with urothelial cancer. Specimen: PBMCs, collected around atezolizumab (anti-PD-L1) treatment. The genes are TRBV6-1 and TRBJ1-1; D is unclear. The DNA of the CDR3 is TGTGCCAGCAGTGTGGAGAAGAACACTGAAGCTTTCTTT. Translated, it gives CASSVEKNTEAFF.